The rows below give T cell receptor beta chains drawn from one sample of a study of cytomegalovirus exposure and HLA in healthy donors. The data were produced by immunoSEQ multiplex PCR, yet TCRdb's version contains in-frame clones alone and is incomplete. The table includes 60,000 to 75,000 clones, 65% to 85% detected once. Sequences were obtained from PBMCs. These TCRs come from a woman under 40 in good health and CMV-seronegative. The CDR3 runs from the conserved cysteine through the conserved F or W. The D gene is left open where the match is weak. A row's size may be missing; if present it is once, few, many or a size class.

clone_size: -
d_call: TRBD2
v_call: TRBV10-3
j_call: TRBJ2-3
cdr3_aa: CAISLPIAGGSTDTQYF
cdr3_nt: TGTGCCATCAGTTTACCCATAGCGGGGGGAAGCACAGATACGCAGTATTTT

clone_size: -
d_call: -
v_call: TRBV7-2
j_call: TRBJ1-2
cdr3_aa: CASSARVGDGYTF
cdr3_nt: TGTGCCAGCAGCGCCAGGGTAGGAGATGGCTACACCTTC

clone_size: -
d_call: TRBD1
v_call: TRBV2
j_call: TRBJ1-2
cdr3_aa: CASSEAPGGDDGYTF
cdr3_nt: TGTGCCAGCAGTGAAGCGCCAGGGGGAGATGATGGCTACACCTTC

clone_size: -
d_call: TRBD1
v_call: TRBV4-3
j_call: TRBJ1-1
cdr3_aa: CASSLRTGSFDGTEAFF
cdr3_nt: TGCGCCAGCAGCCTGCGGACAGGGAGTTTTGACGGGACTGAAGCTTTCTTT

clone_size: -
d_call: TRBD2
v_call: TRBV27
j_call: TRBJ2-3
cdr3_aa: CASASGLAFDTQYF
cdr3_nt: TGTGCCAGCGCAAGCGGACTAGCATTTGATACGCAGTATTTT

clone_size: -
d_call: -
v_call: TRBV28
j_call: TRBJ1-1
cdr3_aa: CASTGSGAWTEAFF
cdr3_nt: TGTGCCAGCACCGGAAGTGGGGCATGGACTGAAGCTTTCTTT

clone_size: -
d_call: TRBD1
v_call: TRBV10-1
j_call: TRBJ2-7
cdr3_aa: CASSAGTGPYEQYF
cdr3_nt: TGCGCCAGCAGCGCAGGGACAGGGCCGTACGAGCAGTACTTC

clone_size: -
d_call: -
v_call: TRBV18
j_call: TRBJ2-3
cdr3_aa: CASSPLGSTDTQYF
cdr3_nt: TGTGCCAGCTCACCACTCGGTAGCACAGATACGCAGTATTTT

clone_size: few
d_call: -
v_call: TRBV5-6
j_call: TRBJ1-1
cdr3_aa: CASSFGQNTEAFF
cdr3_nt: TGTGCCAGCAGCTTTGGGCAGAACACTGAAGCTTTCTTT

clone_size: -
d_call: TRBD2
v_call: TRBV2
j_call: TRBJ2-5
cdr3_aa: CASRGRGKGETQYF
cdr3_nt: TGTGCCAGCAGGGGGAGGGGAAAGGGAGAGACCCAGTACTTC

clone_size: -
d_call: -
v_call: TRBV13
j_call: TRBJ2-3
cdr3_aa: CASSPRTAGWGTDTQYF
cdr3_nt: TGTGCCAGCAGCCCCCGGACCGCGGGATGGGGCACAGATACGCAGTATTTT

clone_size: -
d_call: -
v_call: TRBV18
j_call: TRBJ1-1
cdr3_aa: CASSRNQGTNTEAFF
cdr3_nt: TGTGCCAGCTCACGCAATCAGGGCACGAACACTGAAGCTTTCTTT

clone_size: -
d_call: TRBD2
v_call: TRBV11-3
j_call: TRBJ2-3
cdr3_aa: CASSLGWRERGESDTQYF
cdr3_nt: TGTGCCAGCAGCTTAGGGTGGCGGGAGCGGGGGGAGTCCGATACGCAGTATTTT

clone_size: -
d_call: -
v_call: TRBV2
j_call: TRBJ2-6
cdr3_aa: CASRRAVRSSGANVLTF
cdr3_nt: TGTGCCAGCAGGCGGGCAGTCCGAAGCTCTGGGGCCAACGTCCTGACTTTC

clone_size: -
d_call: TRBD1
v_call: TRBV9
j_call: TRBJ1-2
cdr3_aa: CASSARDRDSLGSGYTF
cdr3_nt: TGTGCCAGCAGCGCCCGGGACAGGGATTCTTTGGGATCTGGCTACACCTTC

clone_size: -
d_call: TRBD1
v_call: TRBV30
j_call: TRBJ1-3
cdr3_aa: CAWSFRQGRGNTIYF
cdr3_nt: TGTGCCTGGAGTTTCCGACAGGGACGGGGAAACACCATATATTTT

clone_size: -
d_call: -
v_call: TRBV18
j_call: TRBJ2-5
cdr3_aa: CASSLWMEGASETQYF
cdr3_nt: TGTGCCAGCTCCCTCTGGATGGAGGGGGCTTCTGAGACCCAGTACTTC

clone_size: -
d_call: TRBD2
v_call: TRBV5-1
j_call: TRBJ2-1
cdr3_aa: CASSPGTSKYNEQFF
cdr3_nt: TGCGCCAGCAGTCCAGGGACTAGCAAGTACAATGAGCAGTTCTTC

clone_size: -
d_call: -
v_call: TRBV2
j_call: TRBJ1-6
cdr3_aa: CASSRTPSRSPLHF
cdr3_nt: TGTGCCAGCAGTCGGACACCTTCCAGGTCACCCCTCCACTTT

clone_size: few
d_call: TRBD2
v_call: TRBV5-1
j_call: TRBJ2-5
cdr3_aa: CASSYSGGAETQYF
cdr3_nt: TGCGCCAGCAGTTATAGCGGGGGGGCGGAGACCCAGTACTTC

clone_size: -
d_call: TRBD2
v_call: TRBV7-2
j_call: TRBJ2-4
cdr3_aa: CASSRKGLAGGGKNIQYF
cdr3_nt: TGTGCCAGCAGCCGTAAGGGACTAGCGGGGGGAGGGAAAAACATTCAGTACTTC

clone_size: -
d_call: -
v_call: TRBV7-9
j_call: TRBJ1-1
cdr3_aa: CASSLARGGATEAFF
cdr3_nt: TGTGCCAGCAGCTTAGCCCGGGGGGGGGCGACTGAAGCTTTCTTT

clone_size: -
d_call: -
v_call: TRBV7-2
j_call: TRBJ1-1
cdr3_aa: CASSSDGGGNTEAFF
cdr3_nt: TGTGCCAGCAGCTCCGATGGGGGGGGGAACACTGAAGCTTTCTTT

clone_size: -
d_call: -
v_call: TRBV9
j_call: TRBJ1-3
cdr3_aa: CASSLTSGNTIYF
cdr3_nt: TGTGCCAGCAGCCTAACGTCCGGAAACACCATATATTTT

clone_size: -
d_call: TRBD2
v_call: TRBV7-7
j_call: TRBJ2-1
cdr3_aa: CASSFGLAGNPEQFF
cdr3_nt: TGTGCTAGCAGCTTTGGACTAGCGGGGAACCCTGAGCAGTTCTTC

clone_size: -
d_call: -
v_call: TRBV5-6
j_call: TRBJ1-2
cdr3_aa: CASSFPGYGYTF
cdr3_nt: TGTGCCAGCAGCTTTCCAGGGTATGGCTACACCTTC

clone_size: -
d_call: TRBD1
v_call: TRBV6-5
j_call: TRBJ1-6
cdr3_aa: CASTPGTGNSPLHF
cdr3_nt: TGTGCCAGCACCCCCGGGACAGGGAATTCACCCCTCCACTTT

clone_size: -
d_call: TRBD1
v_call: TRBV7-9
j_call: TRBJ1-2
cdr3_aa: CASNSRGEDGYTF
cdr3_nt: TGTGCCAGCAACTCCAGGGGGGAGGATGGCTACACCTTC

clone_size: few
d_call: TRBD2
v_call: TRBV4-1
j_call: TRBJ2-7
cdr3_aa: CASSPRPSGFYEQYF
cdr3_nt: TGCGCCAGCAGCCCACGGCCTAGCGGGTTCTACGAGCAGTACTTC

clone_size: -
d_call: TRBD2
v_call: TRBV7-2
j_call: TRBJ2-2
cdr3_aa: CASSFELAGGFGELFF
cdr3_nt: TGTGCCAGCAGCTTCGAACTAGCGGGGGGTTTCGGGGAGCTGTTTTTT

clone_size: few
d_call: -
v_call: TRBV2
j_call: TRBJ1-3
cdr3_aa: CASRGAGSGNTIYF
cdr3_nt: TGTGCCAGCAGGGGGGCCGGCTCTGGAAACACCATATATTTT

clone_size: -
d_call: -
v_call: TRBV9
j_call: TRBJ2-1
cdr3_aa: CASSPPQPDNEQFF
cdr3_nt: TGTGCCAGCAGCCCCCCCCAACCAGACAATGAGCAGTTCTTC

clone_size: once
d_call: TRBD1
v_call: TRBV30
j_call: TRBJ1-5
cdr3_aa: CAWSALGQGENQPQHF
cdr3_nt: TGTGCCTGGAGCGCATTGGGACAGGGCGAAAATCAGCCCCAGCATTTT

clone_size: -
d_call: TRBD1
v_call: TRBV30
j_call: TRBJ1-2
cdr3_aa: CAWRGGQGTYGYTF
cdr3_nt: TGTGCCTGGAGGGGAGGACAGGGGACCTATGGCTACACCTTC

clone_size: -
d_call: TRBD1
v_call: TRBV25-1
j_call: TRBJ1-5
cdr3_aa: CASSPQTGLSNQPQHF
cdr3_nt: TGTGCCAGCAGTCCCCAGACAGGGCTCAGCAATCAGCCCCAGCATTTT

clone_size: -
d_call: TRBD2
v_call: TRBV9
j_call: TRBJ2-1
cdr3_aa: CASSVRGSSYNEQFF
cdr3_nt: TGTGCCAGCAGCGTACGCGGGAGCTCCTACAATGAGCAGTTCTTC

clone_size: -
d_call: -
v_call: TRBV10-3
j_call: TRBJ1-1
cdr3_aa: CAISESKGPTEAFF
cdr3_nt: TGTGCCATCAGTGAGTCAAAGGGGCCCACTGAAGCTTTCTTT

clone_size: few
d_call: -
v_call: TRBV7-9
j_call: TRBJ2-5
cdr3_aa: CASSLFESRGWPHF
cdr3_nt: TGTGCCAGCAGCCTATTTGAATCTAGAGGATGGCCTCACTTC

clone_size: -
d_call: TRBD1
v_call: TRBV6-5
j_call: TRBJ1-5
cdr3_aa: CASRAGQGARQPQHF
cdr3_nt: TGTGCCAGCAGGGCGGGACAGGGGGCACGTCAGCCCCAGCATTTT

clone_size: once
d_call: -
v_call: TRBV9
j_call: TRBJ1-1
cdr3_aa: CASSVAEGSTEAFF
cdr3_nt: TGTGCCAGCAGCGTAGCGGAGGGGAGCACTGAAGCTTTCTTT

clone_size: -
d_call: -
v_call: TRBV30
j_call: TRBJ1-2
cdr3_aa: CAWSGQGNGYTF
cdr3_nt: TGTGCCTGGAGTGGGCAGGGGAACGGCTACACCTTC

clone_size: -
d_call: -
v_call: TRBV27
j_call: TRBJ2-7
cdr3_aa: CASSLSATYEQYF
cdr3_nt: TGTGCCAGCAGTTTATCAGCCACCTACGAGCAGTACTTC

clone_size: -
d_call: -
v_call: TRBV11-2
j_call: TRBJ2-7
cdr3_aa: CASSLGHSYEQYF
cdr3_nt: TGTGCCAGCAGCTTAGGACACTCCTACGAGCAGTACTTC

clone_size: -
d_call: -
v_call: TRBV19
j_call: TRBJ1-2
cdr3_aa: CASSTLNYGYTF
cdr3_nt: TGTGCCAGTAGTACCTTGAACTATGGCTACACCTTC

clone_size: -
d_call: -
v_call: TRBV18
j_call: TRBJ1-2
cdr3_aa: CASSPDRTSNYGYTF
cdr3_nt: TGTGCCAGCTCACCCGACAGGACCTCTAACTATGGCTACACCTTC

clone_size: -
d_call: TRBD1
v_call: TRBV5-8
j_call: TRBJ1-1
cdr3_aa: CASSLTGVPEAFF
cdr3_nt: TGTGCCAGCAGCTTAACAGGGGTCCCTGAAGCTTTCTTT